The entry below gives a single T cell receptor (beta chain) sequence along with its context. The source of the sample is a study of blood T cell repertoires in COVID-19. The wider study: Samples representing acute and convalescent COVID-19 were sourced from the United States, Italy and Spain. In each case, the material was cDNA or gDNA derived from T cells, B-cell-depleted T cells, or PBMCs.

The V and J ends lost 6 bases and 4 bases respectively, with 7 bases between them. Per the germline V gene, CDR1 is SGHVS and CDR2 is FQNEAQ. CDR3 length: 12 amino acids. In the study's own analysis: Estimated nucleated cell counts came from reference gene primer amplification. Assay: immunoSEQ multiplex PCR; the TCRdb copy retains only in-frame clones and omits some. V, J and clone size derive from that table, while D and trimming were established from the DNA sequence. The sample lists 150,000 to 180,000 clones, roughly nine tenths occurring once. The J gene is TRBJ1-3, the V gene TRBV7-8, with a weak D call TRBD1 (5 bases). The TCR comes from a woman in her forties with acute or convalescent COVID-19. Sequencing was done on a sample of peripheral blood. CDR3: CASRRDGNTIYF. The CDR3 nucleotides read TGTGCCAGCAGGCGGGACGGAAACACCATATATTTT.